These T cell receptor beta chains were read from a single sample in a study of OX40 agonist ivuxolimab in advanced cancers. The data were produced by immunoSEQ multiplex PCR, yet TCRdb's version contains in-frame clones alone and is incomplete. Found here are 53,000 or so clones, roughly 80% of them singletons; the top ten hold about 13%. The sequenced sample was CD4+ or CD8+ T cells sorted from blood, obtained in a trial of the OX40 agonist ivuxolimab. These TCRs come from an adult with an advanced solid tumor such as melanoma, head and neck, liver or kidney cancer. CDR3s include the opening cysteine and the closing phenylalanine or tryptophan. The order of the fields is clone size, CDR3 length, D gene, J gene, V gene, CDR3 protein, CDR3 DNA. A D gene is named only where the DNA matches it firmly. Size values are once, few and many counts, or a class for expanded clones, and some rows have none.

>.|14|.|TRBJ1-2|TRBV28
CASGRGRDINGYTF
TGTGCCAGCGGTCGGGGCAGGGATATTAATGGCTACACCTTC
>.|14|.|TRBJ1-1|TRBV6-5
CASSESEWTTEAFF
TGTGCCAGCAGTGAGTCCGAGTGGACCACTGAAGCTTTCTTT
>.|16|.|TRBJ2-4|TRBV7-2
CASSLGGTRGKNIQYF
TGTGCCAGCAGCTTAGGGGGCACCCGGGGCAAAAACATTCAGTACTTC
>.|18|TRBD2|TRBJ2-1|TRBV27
CASSFPSNPTGRGNEQFF
TGTGCCAGCAGTTTCCCCTCTAACCCGACGGGGCGGGGGAATGAGCAGTTCTTC
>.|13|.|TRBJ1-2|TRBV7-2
CASSPGQNYGYTF
TGTGCCAGCAGCCCCGGACAGAACTATGGCTACACCTTC
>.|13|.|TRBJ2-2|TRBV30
CAWSLANTGELFF
TGTGCCTGGAGTTTAGCGAACACCGGGGAGCTGTTTTTT
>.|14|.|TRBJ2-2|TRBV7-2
CASTSGQNTGELFF
TGTGCCAGCACCTCGGGGCAAAACACCGGGGAGCTGTTTTTT
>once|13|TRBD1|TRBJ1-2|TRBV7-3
CASSLDRGYGYTF
TGTGCCAGCAGTTTAGACAGGGGCTATGGCTACACCTTC
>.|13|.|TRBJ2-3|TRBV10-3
CAIRGGSTDTQYF
TGTGCCATCAGGGGGGGAAGCACAGATACGCAGTATTTT
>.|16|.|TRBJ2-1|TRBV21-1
CASSRGTSDSYNEQFF
TGTGCCAGCAGCAGGGGGACTAGTGACTCCTACAATGAGCAGTTCTTC
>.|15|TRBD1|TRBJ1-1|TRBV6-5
CASSYSRGRGTEAFF
TGTGCCAGCAGTTACTCGAGGGGGCGAGGCACTGAAGCTTTCTTT
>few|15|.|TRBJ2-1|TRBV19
CASSTQVGGGNEQFF
TGTGCCAGTAGTACCCAGGTCGGGGGTGGGAATGAGCAGTTCTTC
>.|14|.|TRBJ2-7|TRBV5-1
CASTSAAGGYEQYF
TGCGCCAGCACCTCTGCGGCAGGAGGCTACGAGCAGTACTTC
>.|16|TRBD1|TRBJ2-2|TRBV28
CASSLDRGFNTGELFF
TGTGCCAGCAGTTTAGACAGGGGTTTTAACACCGGGGAGCTGTTTTTT
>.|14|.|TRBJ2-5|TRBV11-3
CASSSHSPGETQYF
TGTGCCAGCAGCTCTCACTCCCCGGGAGAGACCCAGTACTTC
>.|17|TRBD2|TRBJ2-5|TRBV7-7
CASSLGGVAGVPETQYF
TGTGCCAGCAGCTTAGGGGGGGTAGCGGGAGTTCCAGAGACCCAGTACTTC
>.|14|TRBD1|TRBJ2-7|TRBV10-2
CASRKGTVNYEQYF
TGCGCCAGCAGAAAAGGGACAGTTAACTACGAGCAGTACTTC
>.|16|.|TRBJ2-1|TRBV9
CASSSGLGWGSDEQFF
TGTGCCAGCAGCTCCGGCCTGGGGTGGGGTAGCGATGAGCAGTTCTTC
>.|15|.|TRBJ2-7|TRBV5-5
CASSLEGLALYEQYF
TGTGCCAGCAGCTTGGAGGGTTTGGCGCTCTACGAGCAGTACTTC
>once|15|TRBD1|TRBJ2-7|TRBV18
CASSVTGDPSYEQYF
TGTGCCAGCTCAGTGACAGGGGATCCCTCCTACGAGCAGTACTTC
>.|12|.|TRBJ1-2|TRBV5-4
CASSFAGDGYTF
TGTGCCAGCAGCTTCGCAGGGGATGGCTACACCTTC
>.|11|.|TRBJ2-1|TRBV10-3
CAISEVIEQFF
TGTGCCATCAGTGAGGTGATAGAGCAGTTCTTC
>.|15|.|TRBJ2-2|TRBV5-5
CASSLVQGFGGELFF
TGTGCCAGCAGCTTGGTGCAGGGGTTTGGCGGGGAGCTGTTTTTT
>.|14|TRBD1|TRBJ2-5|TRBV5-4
CASSRDSNQETQYF
TGTGCCAGCAGCCGGGACAGTAACCAAGAGACCCAGTACTTC
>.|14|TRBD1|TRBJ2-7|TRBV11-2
CASSSTTGGNEQYF
TGTGCCAGCAGCTCGACGACAGGGGGCAACGAGCAGTACTTC